The T cell receptor (beta chain) described here comes from a study of T cell responses to AZD1222 COVID-19 vaccine. A word on this clone: Its antigen is currently unknown.

CDR3 length equals 13 residues. V was trimmed by 3 bases and J by 7 bases, leaving 7 bases between them. Points from the study as a whole: Repertoires were obtained solely post-peak T cell response. Dominant CD4 TCR responses targeted spike regions 160-218 and 743-854. Only a handful of AZD1222 recipients tested seropositive at baseline.

TCRdb's table, derived via immunoSEQ multiplex PCR, lists solely in-frame clones and lacks some. The sample holds fewer than 150,000 clones, about 92% seen once. This sequence originates from an adult in good health. The J gene is TRBJ1-6, the V gene TRBV12-3 or TRBV12-4; D is ambiguous. The material sequenced was peripheral blood, taken on day 0 of AZD1222 vaccination. The CDR3 nucleotides read TGTGCCAGCAGTTTCTTTGGGAATTCACCCCTCCACTTT. It translates to CASSFFGNSPLHF.